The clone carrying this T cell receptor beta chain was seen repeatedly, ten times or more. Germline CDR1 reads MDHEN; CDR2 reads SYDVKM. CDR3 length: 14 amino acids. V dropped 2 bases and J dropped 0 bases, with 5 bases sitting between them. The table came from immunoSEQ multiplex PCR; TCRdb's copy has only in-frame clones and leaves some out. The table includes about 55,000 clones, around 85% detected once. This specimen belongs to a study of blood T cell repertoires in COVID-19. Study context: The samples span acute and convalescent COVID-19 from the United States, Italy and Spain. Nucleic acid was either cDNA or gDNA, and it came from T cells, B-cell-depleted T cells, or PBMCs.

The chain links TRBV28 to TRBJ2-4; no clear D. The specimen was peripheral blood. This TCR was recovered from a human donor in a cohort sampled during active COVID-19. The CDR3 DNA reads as TGTGCCAGCAGTTTAGCAGGAGCCAAAAACATTCAGTACTTC. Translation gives CASSLAGAKNIQYF.